This T cell receptor beta chain was documented in a study of post-analysis software for immune sequencing data. Study-level background: Included among the disease courses, which were recorded for the cohort, were relapsing-remitting, secondary progressive and progressive-relapsing multiple sclerosis. Points from the study as a whole: Relative to controls, patients had a few TRBV segments at higher frequency, with TRBV5-6, TRBV5-1 and TRBV20-1 among these.

TCR beta cDNA libraries had unique molecular identifiers. TCRdb fed the PCR reads into MiXCR, producing one record per CDR3 protein. The sample yields more than 350,000 distinct CDR3 sequences, 30% to 40% seen once. Details on this clonotype: Its matching antigen is unknown.

V was shortened by 3 bases and J by 4 bases, with 15 bases between the two germline ends. The germline V gene has CDR1 MDHEN and CDR2 SYDVKM. This CDR3 has 15 amino acids. The receptor was isolated from a girl aged 2-10 years with multiple sclerosis. Material: blood. This chain joins TRBV28 and TRBJ1-2; TRBD1 is a possible D gene (6 bases). The CDR3 bases are TGTGCCAGCAGTTTCAGCCTCTCGACAGGCTATGGCTACACCTTC. Translation gives CASSFSLSTGYGYTF.